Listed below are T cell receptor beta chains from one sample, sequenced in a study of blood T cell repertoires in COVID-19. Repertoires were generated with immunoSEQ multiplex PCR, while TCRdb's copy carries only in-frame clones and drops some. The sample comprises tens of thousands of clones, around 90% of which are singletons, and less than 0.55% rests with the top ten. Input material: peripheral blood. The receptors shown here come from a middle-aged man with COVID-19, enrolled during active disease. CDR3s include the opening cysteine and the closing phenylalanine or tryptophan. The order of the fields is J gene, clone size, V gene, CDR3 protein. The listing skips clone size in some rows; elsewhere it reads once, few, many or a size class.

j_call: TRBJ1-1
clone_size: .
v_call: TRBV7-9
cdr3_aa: CASSERRPDRTILNTEAFF

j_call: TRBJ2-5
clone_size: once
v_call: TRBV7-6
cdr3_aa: CASSLGMGTLGETQYF

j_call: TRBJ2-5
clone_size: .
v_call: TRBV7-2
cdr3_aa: CASSLQTGVEETQYF

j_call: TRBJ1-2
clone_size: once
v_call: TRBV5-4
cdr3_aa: CASSPQRGGLSYGYTF

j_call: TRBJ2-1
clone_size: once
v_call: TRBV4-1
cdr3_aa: CASSRGTTGNEQFF

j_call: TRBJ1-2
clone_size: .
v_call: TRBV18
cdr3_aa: CASSPGAPPNYGYTF

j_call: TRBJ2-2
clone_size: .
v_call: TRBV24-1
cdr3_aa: CATAPQGASGELFF

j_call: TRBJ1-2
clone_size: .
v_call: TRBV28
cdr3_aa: CASRLSGGAVGGYTF

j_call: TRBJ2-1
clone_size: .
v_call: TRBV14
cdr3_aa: CASGLAGGNEQFF

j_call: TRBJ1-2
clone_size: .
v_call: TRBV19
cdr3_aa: CASSPKGGAGYGYTF

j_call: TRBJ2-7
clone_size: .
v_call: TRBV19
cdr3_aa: CASQGAYEQYF

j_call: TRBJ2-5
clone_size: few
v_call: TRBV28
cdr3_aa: CASSPTGGATQYF

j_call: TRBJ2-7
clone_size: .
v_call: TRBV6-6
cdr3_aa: CASSGQLYEQYF

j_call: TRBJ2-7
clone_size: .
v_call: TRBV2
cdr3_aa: CASRSSGVWGEQYF

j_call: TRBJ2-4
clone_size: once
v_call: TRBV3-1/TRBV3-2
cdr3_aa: CASSQEEHAGTGKNIQYF

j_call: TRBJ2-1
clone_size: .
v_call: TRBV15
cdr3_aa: CATSSGLGQGIDEQFF

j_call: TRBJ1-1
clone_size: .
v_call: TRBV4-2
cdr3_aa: CASSQTPGQSSKAFF

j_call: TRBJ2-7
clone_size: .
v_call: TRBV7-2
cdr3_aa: CASSLVPPPWNGAYEQYF

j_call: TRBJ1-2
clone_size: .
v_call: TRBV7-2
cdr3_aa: CASSHLQGRDGYTF

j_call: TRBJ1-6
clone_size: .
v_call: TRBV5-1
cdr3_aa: CASSFGQHYNSPLHF

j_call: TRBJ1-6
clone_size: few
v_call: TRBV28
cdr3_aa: CASSPVDRPYNSPLHF

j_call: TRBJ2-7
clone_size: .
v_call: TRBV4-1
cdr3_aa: CASSRMGLVQYEQYF

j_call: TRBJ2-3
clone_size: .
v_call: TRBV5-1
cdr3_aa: CASSLELAGPTDTQYF

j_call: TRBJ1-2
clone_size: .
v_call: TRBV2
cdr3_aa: CASRDRSGGYTF

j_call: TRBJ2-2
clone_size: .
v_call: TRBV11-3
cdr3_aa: CASSSSPSGRELFF

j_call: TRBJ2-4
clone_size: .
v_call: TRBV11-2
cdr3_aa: CASSLAPRGKVNIQYF

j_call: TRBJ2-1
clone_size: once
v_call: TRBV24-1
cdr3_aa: CATSDPDIPYNEQFF

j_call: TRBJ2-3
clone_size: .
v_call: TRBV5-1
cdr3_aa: CASSLEGASTDTQYF

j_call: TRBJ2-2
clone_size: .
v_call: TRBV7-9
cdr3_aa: CASSLAPRGGTGELFF

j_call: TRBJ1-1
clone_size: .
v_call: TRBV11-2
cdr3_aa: CASSFYRAEAFF

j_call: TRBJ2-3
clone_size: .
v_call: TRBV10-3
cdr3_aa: CAISEGLAGFSDTQYF

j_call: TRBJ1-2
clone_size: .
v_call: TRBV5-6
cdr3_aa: CASSPGDRSHYGYTF

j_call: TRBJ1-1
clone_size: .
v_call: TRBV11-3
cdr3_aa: CASSKGGLGTEAFF

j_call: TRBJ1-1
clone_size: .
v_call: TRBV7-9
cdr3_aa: CASSVQGDTEAFF

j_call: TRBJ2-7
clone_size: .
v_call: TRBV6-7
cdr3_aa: CASSGLAGPLTYEQYF